This is a list of T cell receptor beta chains from one sample in a study of T cells in Graves' hyperthyroidism and ophthalmopathy. TCRdb reprocessed the multiplex PCR reads via MiXCR and lists one record per CDR3 protein. The table records 130,000 to 150,000 distinct CDR3 sequences, roughly a fifth of them present only once. Sequenced input: blood. These receptors all stem from a woman in her forties or fifties with Graves' hyperthyroidism that later progressed to Graves' ophthalmopathy. CDR3s include the opening cysteine and the closing phenylalanine or tryptophan. Each record gives: V gene, clone size, D gene, J gene, CDR3 DNA, CDR3 protein. D genes are given only for firm matches. Clone size, where shown, is once, few, many, or a class for clones that have expanded.

TRBV20-1,many,-,TRBJ2-1,TGCAGTGCTAGCCGAGGACAGAATGAGCAGTTCTTC,CSASRGQNEQFF
TRBV5-1,-,TRBD1,TRBJ2-5,TGCGCCAGCAGCTTGGGCGACTTACCTTCAGGGGGGACCCAGTACTTC,CASSLGDLPSGGTQYF
TRBV25-1,few,TRBD1,TRBJ2-2,TGTGCCAGCAGTGAGGCAGGGGGCGCGAACACCGGGGAGCTGTTTTTT,CASSEAGGANTGELFF
TRBV12-3/TRBV12-4,many,TRBD1,TRBJ1-2,TGTGCCAGCAGTTTAGGTAGGACAGGGAACTATGGCTACACCTTC,CASSLGRTGNYGYTF
TRBV28,-,TRBD2,TRBJ2-7,TGTGCCAGCAGTTCTCCGGGACTAGCGGGAGGATTCGTACAGTACGAGCAGTACTTC,CASSSPGLAGGFVQYEQYF
TRBV9,few,-,TRBJ1-1,TGTGCCAGCATCCCCCGTCCCGTTAGCGTGAACACTGAAGCTTTCTTT,CASIPRPVSVNTEAFF
TRBV20-1,many,TRBD2,TRBJ2-7,TGCAGTGCTAGAGATAGGACTAGCGTTTCCTACGAGCAGTACTTC,CSARDRTSVSYEQYF
TRBV20-1,many,-,TRBJ2-5,TGCAGTGCTAGAGATCCCGGGGGCCGTCTAGAGACCCAGTACTTC,CSARDPGGRLETQYF
TRBV6-1,many,TRBD1,TRBJ2-7,TGTGCCAGCAGTACCGGGACAGGGGACTCCTACGAGCAGTACTTC,CASSTGTGDSYEQYF
TRBV12-3/TRBV12-4,-,-,TRBJ1-1,TGTGCCAGCAGTTTTGTCCAGGGGAACACTGAAGCTTTCTTT,CASSFVQGNTEAFF
TRBV5-1,many,TRBD2,TRBJ2-2,TGCGCCAGCTCCACCGCGGGAGATGGGACCGGGGAGCTGTTTTTT,CASSTAGDGTGELFF
TRBV2,many,-,TRBJ2-1,TGTGCCAGCAGTGAAAGGGGATTCGGGGCTATCTCCTACAATGAGCAGTTCTTC,CASSERGFGAISYNEQFF
TRBV2,many,TRBD1,TRBJ1-4,TGTGCCAGCAGCCGGGACAGGGGGAAAAAACTGTTTTTT,CASSRDRGKKLFF
TRBV28,-,-,TRBJ2-5,TGTGCCAGCAGTCGGGACGGCCAAGAGACCCAGTACTTC,CASSRDGQETQYF
TRBV19,-,-,TRBJ2-7,TGTGCCAGTAGTACACTCTTCGATGGTCTGAACGAGCAGTACTTC,CASSTLFDGLNEQYF
TRBV24-1,-,TRBD2,TRBJ2-1,TGTGCCACCAGTGAAACTAGCGCGAGCTCCTACAATGAGCAGTCCTTC,CATSETSASSYNEQSF
TRBV20-1,few,-,TRBJ1-1,TGCAGTGCCCCGCGGACGGTGAACACTGAAGCTTTCTTT,CSAPRTVNTEAFF
TRBV9,-,-,TRBJ1-4,TGTGCCAGCAGCGTAAACGGTGAAAAACTGTTTTTT,CASSVNGEKLFF
TRBV20-1,few,-,TRBJ2-1,TGCAGTGCTAGAGAACGTGGGGGCGCGTGGAATGAGCAGTTCTTC,CSARERGGAWNEQFF
TRBV5-1,many,TRBD1,TRBJ2-7,TGCGCCAGCAGCTTGGGGACAGGTCCCGGAGAGCAGTACTTC,CASSLGTGPGEQYF
TRBV6-5,few,-,TRBJ2-6,TGTGCCAGCAGTTACTCAGGACGCTCTGGGGCCAACGTCCTGACTTTC,CASSYSGRSGANVLTF
TRBV7-7,-,-,TRBJ2-1,TGTGCTAGCAGCTTATCGCTAGCCGGAGCCAATGAGCAGTTCTTC,CASSLSLAGANEQFF
TRBV28,many,-,TRBJ2-1,TGTGCCAGCGGAAGCGGATCCTACAATGAGCAGTTCTTC,CASGSGSYNEQFF
TRBV20-1,many,TRBD1,TRBJ1-2,TGCAGTGCTCGAAGGACAGGGGGCATCGACTATGGCTACACCTTC,CSARRTGGIDYGYTF
TRBV5-5,-,-,TRBJ1-1,TGTGCCACGACGGTGCATTCAGCGAACACTGAAGCTTTCTTT,CATTVHSANTEAFF
TRBV2,many,TRBD1,TRBJ1-4,TGTGCCAGCAGTACAGGGGGAGACGAAAAACTGTTTTTT,CASSTGGDEKLFF
TRBV6-1,-,-,TRBJ2-2,TGTGCCAGCAGCCTGGGGGCGGACGGGGAGCTGTTTTTT,CASSLGADGELFF
TRBV11-2,-,TRBD1,TRBJ1-2,TGTGCCAGCAGGTTACAGACAGGGAGCGGCTACACCTTC,CASRLQTGSGYTF
TRBV27,-,-,TRBJ2-2,TGTGCCAGCAGTTTAGACACTTTCTCCCGGCAAGTCACCGGGGAGCTGTTTTTT,CASSLDTFSRQVTGELFF
TRBV6-1,many,TRBD2,TRBJ2-2,TGTGCCAGCAGCCCCCTAGCGGAGAGGGGCAACACCGGGGAGCTGTTTTTT,CASSPLAERGNTGELFF
TRBV19,-,TRBD1,TRBJ1-5,TGTGCCAGTAGTATTCGGACAGGGGGCAGGCAGCCCCAGCATTTT,CASSIRTGGRQPQHF
TRBV28,-,-,TRBJ1-4,TGTGCCAGCAGTTTATCAACTAATGAAAAACTGTTTTTT,CASSLSTNEKLFF
TRBV14,few,-,TRBJ1-4,TGTGCCAGCAGCCAATATGACGGAAAACTGTTTTTT,CASSQYDGKLFF
TRBV2,few,-,TRBJ2-1,TGTGCCAGCAGTGAAGCAGGGATTGGAAGAGATGAGCAGTTCTTC,CASSEAGIGRDEQFF
TRBV12-3/TRBV12-4,many,-,TRBJ1-1,TGTGCCAGCAGTTGGACCCCCTCGGGGACTGAAGCTTTCTTT,CASSWTPSGTEAFF
TRBV6-1,many,TRBD1,TRBJ2-1,TGTGCCAGCATTAAGGGACAGATGAAAAACAATGAGCAGTTCTTC,CASIKGQMKNNEQFF
TRBV2,many,TRBD1,TRBJ1-2,TGTGCCAGCAGCCTCCCAACAGGGGGCATTGGCTACACCTTC,CASSLPTGGIGYTF
TRBV6-2/TRBV6-3,many,-,TRBJ2-2,TGTGCCAGCACCGTACAGAGAACGAACACCGGGGAGCTGTTTTTT,CASTVQRTNTGELFF
TRBV7-2,-,-,TRBJ2-7,TGTGCCAGCAGCTTATCCGCGGGCCGGACCTACGAGCAGTACTTC,CASSLSAGRTYEQYF
TRBV12-3/TRBV12-4,many,TRBD2,TRBJ2-3,TGTGCCAGCAGTCGCCAGTCCGGGACTAGCGGGAAAGATACGCAGTATTTT,CASSRQSGTSGKDTQYF
TRBV11-2,many,TRBD2,TRBJ2-1,TGTGCCAGCAGAGCTCGACTAGCGAGAGGTGATGAGCAGTTCTTC,CASRARLARGDEQFF
TRBV27,many,-,TRBJ2-3,TGTGCCAGCAGACATTGGGAGACAGGCACAGATACGCAGTATTTT,CASRHWETGTDTQYF
TRBV28,many,TRBD1,TRBJ1-1,TGTGCCAGCAGTTATGGACAGGGCTACACTGAAGCTTTCTTT,CASSYGQGYTEAFF
TRBV2,many,TRBD2,TRBJ2-3,TGTGCCAGCAAATATAGACTAGCGGGAGGATTGGATACGCAGTATTTT,CASKYRLAGGLDTQYF
TRBV12-3/TRBV12-4,-,TRBD2,TRBJ2-1,TGTGCCAGCAGTTTTGGACTAGCCCTAGGGAATGAGCAGTTCTTC,CASSFGLALGNEQFF
TRBV28,many,TRBD2,TRBJ2-7,TGTGCCAGCAGAACTAGCGGGAGGTCGTACGAGCAGTACTTC,CASRTSGRSYEQYF
TRBV6-1,many,TRBD1,TRBJ1-2,TGTGCCAGCAGTTTTGGACAGGGATATGGCTACACCTTC,CASSFGQGYGYTF
TRBV27,many,TRBD2,TRBJ2-1,TGTGCCAGCAGTTGGACTAGCGGCATATACAATGAGCAGTTCTTC,CASSWTSGIYNEQFF
TRBV2,many,TRBD2,TRBJ2-3,TGTGCCAGCAGGGGCTTTAGCGGGAGGACAGATACGCAGTATTTT,CASRGFSGRTDTQYF
TRBV5-6,many,TRBD1,TRBJ1-1,TGTGCCAGCAACCGGGACAGGAGGGACTCTGAAGCTTTCTTT,CASNRDRRDSEAFF
TRBV19,-,TRBD2,TRBJ2-1,TGTGCCAGTAGGCGTGCGGGAGGCCCTAATGAGCAGTTCTTC,CASRRAGGPNEQFF
TRBV5-1,many,-,TRBJ1-2,TGCGCCAGCAGCACCGGGGGGCATATGGATGGCTACACCTTC,CASSTGGHMDGYTF
TRBV3-1,many,TRBD2,TRBJ2-5,TGTGCCAGCAGCCGGCGCGGGGGTACTCTCCAAGAGACCCAGTACTTC,CASSRRGGTLQETQYF